This T cell receptor beta chain was found in a study of regulatory T cells in long-lasting Graves disease. Through Arm-PCR of CDR3 regions and iRepertoire HTBI primers, TCR beta libraries were built. TCRdb ran MiXCR on the multiplex PCR reads and lists one entry per CDR3 protein. The table has some 560,000 distinct CDR3 sequences, about 16% seen once; the top ten hold around 25%. Time point meaning: newly diagnosed GD, antithyroid drugs for less than 3 months. Extracted RNA from PBMCs served as the source of the TCR library. V shed 3 bases, J shed 14 bases, and the junction held 15 bases outside the gene matches. CDR1 and CDR2 from the germline V gene are MDHEN and SYDVKM. The CDR3 runs 15 residues. Broader study findings: Only peripheral blood was studied, not thyroid tissue. Small sample size may have lowered accuracy.

In its sample, this clonotype was seen many times. Its antigen remains unidentified. This same sample was also taken into another study, of T cells in Graves' hyperthyroidism and ophthalmopathy.

The chain joins TRBV28 to TRBJ1-4; 7 nucleotides agree with TRBD1. The TCR sequence derives from a woman between 40 and 65 years old with Graves disease. Sequencing used peripheral blood mononuclear cells (PBMCs), obtained at new diagnosis, from a patient treated with antithyroid drugs. CDR3 in amino acids: CASSFEQGRRGNLFF. The CDR3 nucleotides are TGTGCCAGCAGTTTCGAACAGGGGCGTCGGGGGAACCTGTTTTTT.